These 28 T cell receptor beta chains came from one sample sequenced in a study of regulatory T cells in long-lasting Graves disease. According to the study, TCR beta libraries were built with iRepertoire HTBI primers and CDR3-region Arm-PCR. TCRdb re-analysed the multiplex PCR reads in MiXCR, keeping a single row per CDR3 protein. The sample contains a few hundred thousand distinct CDR3 sequences, 16% of which appear only once. Time point noted: newly diagnosed GD, antithyroid drugs for less than 3 months. RNA from PBMCs was the source of the TCR library. The same specimen was also included in a second study, on T cells in Graves' hyperthyroidism and ophthalmopathy.

The source material was peripheral blood mononuclear cells (PBMCs), sampled at new diagnosis, from a patient treated with antithyroid drugs. The receptor source for this set is a middle-aged man with Graves disease.

The V call is TRBV7-3, the J call TRBJ2-6; D remains unclear. V lost 3 bases, J lost 1 base, and 7 bases lay in between. The CDR3 sequence is 15 residues long. Germline V CDR1 and CDR2: SGHTA, FQGTGA. The DNA for the CDR3 is TGTGCCAGCAGCTTGGGGATGTCTGGGGCCAACGTCCTGACTTTC. As protein: CASSLGMSGANVLTF.

A few counts support this clonotype. CDR3 sequence: CSASAGQYEQYF. The CDR3 DNA is TGCAGTGCTAGCGCGGGGCAATACGAGCAGTACTTC. The genes are TRBV20-1 and TRBJ2-7, with a possible D match to TRBD2 (6 bases). Per germline, CDR1 DFQATT and CDR2 SNEGSKA (reference sequence). The CDR3 loop spans 12 amino acids. The V end lost 3 bases, the J end lost 4 bases, and 10 bases lay between the germline ends.

As to this clonotype: A much more abundant neighbour one base away suggests this may be a read error. This rearrangement joins TRBV4-2 to TRBJ2-2; 7 bases match TRBD2. The CDR3 covers 15 residues. The germline gives CDR1 LGHNA, CDR2 YNFKEQ. In DNA form, the CDR3 reads TGTGCCAGCAGCCGGGGGGGGGTGAACACCGGGGGGCTGTTTTTT. Its translation: CASSRGGVNTGGLFF.

V is TRBV28 and J is TRBJ2-5; D is tentatively TRBD1 or TRBD2 (6 bases each). The CDR3 consists of 12 residues. The V gene's germline CDR1 is MDHEN and CDR2 SYDVKM. Trimming pared 2 bases from V and 8 bases from J, leaving 9 bases between. The CDR3 here is CASSLGGLTQYF. Written as DNA, the CDR3 is TGTGCCAGCAGTTTAGGGGGGCTTACCCAGTACTTC.

The genes are TRBV28 and TRBJ1-5, with no clear D. The length of the CDR3 is 14 residues. The germline V gene encodes CDR1 MDHEN and CDR2 SYDVKM. Trimming removed 6 bases at V and 3 bases at J, with 12 bases between. The CDR3 DNA reads TGTGCCAGCAGCCTAGGGCGTTACAATCAGCCCCAGCATTTT. It translates to CASSLGRYNQPQHF.

This clonotype was picked up many times. The chain recombines TRBV20-1 with TRBJ1-6; D gene ambiguous. Germline loops: CDR1 DFQATT, CDR2 SNEGSKA (reference sequence). V lost 2 bases, J lost 8 bases, and 7 bases lay in between. This CDR3 region has 12 residues. The CDR3 loop reads CSARSGDSPLHF. Written as DNA, the CDR3 is TGCAGTGCTAGATCGGGAGATTCACCCCTCCACTTT.

The chain combines TRBV3-1 with TRBJ2-7; 14 bases map to TRBD2. Germline V gene sequence: CDR1 LGHDT, CDR2 YNNKEL (reference sequence). The ends lost 3 bases at V and 3 bases at J; junction bases unmatched: 4. CDR3 length: 16 residues. CDR3 region: CASSQGLAGAGYEQYF. In DNA, the CDR3 is TGTGCCAGCAGCCAGGGACTAGCGGGGGCAGGCTACGAGCAGTACTTC.

J is TRBJ2-1 and V is TRBV14; D is unresolved. With 4 bases removed from V and 6 bases from J, the gap between germline ends came to 16 bases. This CDR3 is 15 amino acids long. In germline, CDR1 is SGHDN, CDR2 FVKESK. CDR3 amino acids: CASSPLLEVLNEQFF. DNA of the CDR3: TGTGCCAGCAGCCCCTTACTTGAGGTCCTCAATGAGCAGTTCTTC.

This clonotype was counted many times. The gene calls are TRBV6-2 or TRBV6-3 and TRBJ2-1, with D tentatively TRBD1 (6 bases). The CDR3 loop spans 15 amino acids. V lost 5 bases and J 0 bases, leaving 11 bases between the germline ends. Per germline, CDR1 MNHEY and CDR2 SVGEGT. The CDR3 protein is CASSTTGSSYNEQFF. The CDR3, as DNA: TGTGCCAGCAGTACAACAGGGAGCTCCTACAATGAGCAGTTCTTC.

In its sample, this clonotype was seen a few times. This may be a read error: a much more frequent sequence differs by one nucleotide. The CDR3 does not close with the conserved phenylalanine or tryptophan, likely indicating a read error. The chain employs TRBV28 and TRBJ2-7, with D unresolved. The ends were cut back, 5 bases at V and 2 bases at J, with 10 bases in the middle. The germline CDR1 and CDR2 sequences are MDHEN and SYDVKM. The CDR3 contains 13 residues. The CDR3 reads CASSPRHPYEQYL. The CDR3 DNA follows: TGTGCCAGCAGTCCAAGACACCCCTACGAGCAGTACTTA.

This rearrangement joins TRBV4-3 to TRBJ1-3; D remains ambiguous. The length of the CDR3 is 18 residues. Germline CDR1 and CDR2: LGHNA and YSLEER. V was trimmed by 5 bases and J by 0 bases, leaving 20 bases between them. The CDR3 DNA follows: TGCGCCAGCAGCTCCGGGCCTCTAACCGGAGGCTCTGGAAACACCATATATTTT. This sequence encodes CASSSGPLTGGSGNTIYF.

This clonotype was detected ten times or more. The genes are TRBV6-1 and TRBJ2-5; D may be TRBD1 (7 bases). Germline CDR1 MNHNS, CDR2 SASEGT. The V end was cut by 6 bases, the J end by 5 bases, with 13 bases between. The CDR3 extends over 13 amino acids. CDR3: CASRTQGRETQYF. The CDR3 bases are TGTGCCAGCAGAACACAGGGGAGGGAGACCCAGTACTTC.

This clonotype has ten or more counts. The chain is built from TRBV20-1 and TRBJ2-5; TRBD2 agrees at 8 bases. CDR1 and CDR2 (germline): DFQATT, SNEGSKA (reference sequence). CDR3 length: 14 residues. Trimming took 3 bases from V and 0 from J; bases not matched to a gene: 3. CDR3 sequence reads: CSASGGGYQETQYF. The CDR3 DNA sequence: TGCAGTGCTAGTGGCGGGGGGTACCAAGAGACCCAGTACTTC.

The table lists this clonotype with many counts. One junction end does not reproduce the germline sequence, and a read error may be involved. The chain recombines TRBV20-1 with TRBJ2-1, with 10 bases matching TRBD2. The germline gives CDR1 DFQATT, CDR2 SNEGSKA (reference sequence). The CDR3 is made up of 16 amino acids. CDR3 protein: CSARGAGGPLGDEQFF. The CDR3 coding sequence is TGCAGTGCTAGGGGAGCGGGGGGGCCTCTCGGCGATGAACAGTTCTTC.

This clonotype was seen more than once but under ten times. The chain joins TRBV5-1 to TRBJ1-2; TRBD1 matches 8 bases. After removal of 0 bases from V and 4 bases from J, the junction contained 8 bases not matched to a gene. The CDR3 is 16 amino acids. Germline CDR1 reads SGHRS; CDR2 reads YFSETQ. This chain's CDR3 is CASSLALAGGGYGYTF. In DNA, the CDR3 is TGCGCCAGCAGCTTGGCCTTGGCAGGGGGCGGCTATGGCTACACCTTC.

The chain carries TRBV27 and TRBJ2-2, with D unresolved. The CDR3 covers 12 residues. Per the germline V gene, CDR1 is MNHEY and CDR2 is SMNVEV (reference sequence). Trimming removed 3 bases from V and 6 bases from J, with 5 bases in between. The DNA for the CDR3 is TGTGCCAGCAGTTTCTTTCCCGGGGAGCTGTTTTTT. This translates into CASSFFPGELFF.

This clonotype was recorded many times. This chain connects TRBV3-1 to TRBJ1-4; possible D gene TRBD1, 6 bases. The germline CDR1 and CDR2 sequences are LGHDT and YNNKEL (reference sequence). CDR3 length equals 14 residues. The V gene lost 3 bases and the J gene lost 7 bases, with 12 bases spanning the gap. For the CDR3, the DNA is TGTGCCAGCAGCCATCGAGAGGGGGGTGAAAAACTGTTTTTT. This sequence encodes CASSHREGGEKLFF.

This clonotype was counted many times. The chain has TRBV28 and TRBJ2-7, with 8 nucleotides matching TRBD2. V dropped 5 bases and J dropped 2; count of bases not matched to a gene: 26. The CDR3 is made up of 21 amino acids. Germline-derived CDR1 and CDR2 are MDHEN and SYDVKM. The CDR3 spells CASSLTGGLWRAGLETYEQYF. Written as DNA, the CDR3 is TGTGCCAGCAGTCTTACGGGGGGGCTGTGGAGGGCGGGACTAGAGACCTACGAGCAGTACTTC.

This clonotype was detected many times. This rearrangement joins TRBV6-1 to TRBJ2-5; 11 nucleotides agree with TRBD1. Germline V gene lookup returns CDR1 MNHNS and CDR2 SASEGT. With V trimmed by 7 bases and J by 4 bases, 8 bases remained unmatched. CDR3 length: 15 amino acids. The DNA for the CDR3 is TGTGCCAGCACTACATCCGGGACAGGGGGAGAGACCCAGTACTTC. Protein sequence: CASTTSGTGGETQYF.

The V and J genes are TRBV9 and TRBJ2-4; 8 bases agree with TRBD2. Germline trimming cut 3 bases from V and 8 bases from J; bases unmatched to any gene: 13. CDR1 is SGDLS, CDR2 YYNGEE, per germline. The CDR3 totals 16 residues. The CDR3: CASSGDQRGRSDIQYF. DNA for the CDR3: TGTGCCAGCAGCGGGGACCAGCGGGGGAGGTCTGACATTCAGTACTTC.

Ten or more counts support this clonotype. The chain is built from TRBV13 and TRBJ2-3, with TRBD2 matching 11 bases. The germline V gene has CDR1 PRHDT and CDR2 FYEKMQ (reference sequence). V shed 2 bases, J shed 5 bases, and the junction held 6 bases outside the gene matches. The CDR3 is made up of 16 amino acids. The CDR3 reads CASSLLLAGAGDTQYF. For the CDR3, the DNA is TGTGCCAGCAGCTTATTACTAGCGGGGGCGGGAGATACGCAGTATTTT.

This clonotype was counted ten times or more. This sequence joins TRBV30 and TRBJ2-1; either TRBD1 or TRBD2 may supply D (5 bases each). The CDR3 is 15 amino acids. Per germline, CDR1 GTSNPN and CDR2 SVGIG (reference sequence). V shed 5 bases and J shed 2 bases, with 16 bases lying between them. The CDR3 nucleotides read TGTGCCTGGGCTGACGGAGGACACCCCTACAATGAGCAGTTCTTC. Its translation: CAWADGGHPYNEQFF.

This clonotype was recorded many times. V and J are TRBV18 and TRBJ1-2, with a weak D call TRBD1 (6 bases). Trimming shortened V by 3 bases and J by 2 bases, and 10 bases separated the two germline ends. Germline V gives CDR1 KGHSH, CDR2 LQKENI. The CDR3 sequence is 14 residues long. CDR3 in amino acids: CASSPDSPNYGYTF. The CDR3 DNA sequence: TGTGCCAGCTCACCGGACAGTCCAAACTATGGCTACACCTTC.

This clonotype was seen a handful of times. J is TRBJ2-5 and V is TRBV24-1, with a weak D call TRBD1 (5 bases). The ends were cut back, 8 bases at V and 5 bases at J, with 11 bases in the middle. The CDR3 runs 12 residues. Germline CDR1 is KGHDR and CDR2 is SFDVKD. CDR3 loop: CATNQGGETQYF. CDR3 sequence (DNA): TGTGCCACCAACCAGGGTGGCGAGACCCAGTACTTC.

Comments on this clonotype: The junction shows a germline mismatch at one end, possibly a read error. This rearrangement joins TRBV6-9 to TRBJ2-1; D unclear. The V gene's germline CDR1 is MNHGY and CDR2 SVAAGI. CDR3 length equals 11 residues. CDR3 protein: CASSYPDTACF. Written as DNA, the CDR3 is TGTGCCAGCAGTTATCCTGACACCGCCTGCTTC.

This clonotype was seen repeatedly, ten times or more. The CDR3, as DNA: TGCGCCAGCAGCCCAGGGACAGGGGGCGGTGGCTACACCTTC. Its protein is CASSPGTGGGGYTF. The chain couples TRBV5-1 to TRBJ1-2, with 12 bases matching TRBD1. The CDR3 is 14 residues long. V was pared by 4 bases and J by 7 bases, with 5 bases of the junction left unmatched. Germline CDR1 and CDR2: SGHRS and YFSETQ.

The table lists this clonotype with many counts. The chain joins TRBV12-3 or TRBV12-4 to TRBJ1-5; unclear D gene. The length of the CDR3 is 19 residues. V shed 2 bases and J shed 0 bases, with 20 bases lying between them. The CDR3 region is CASSLNRSPETYSNQPQHF. DNA for the CDR3: TGTGCCAGCAGTTTAAATCGTTCTCCCGAAACCTATAGCAATCAGCCCCAGCATTTT.

This clonotype was found a few times. A read error is likely, as this CDR3 ends without the conserved phenylalanine or tryptophan. The chain links TRBV6-2 or TRBV6-3 to TRBJ2-7, with 8 bases fitting TRBD1. Germline V gene sequence: CDR1 MNHEY, CDR2 SVGEGT. Germline trimming cut 4 bases from V and 4 bases from J; bases unmatched to any gene: 0. The CDR3 length is 12 residues. In nucleotides, the CDR3 is TGTGCCAGCAGTTGGACAGGGTACGAGCAGTACCTC. Its protein product is CASSWTGYEQYL.